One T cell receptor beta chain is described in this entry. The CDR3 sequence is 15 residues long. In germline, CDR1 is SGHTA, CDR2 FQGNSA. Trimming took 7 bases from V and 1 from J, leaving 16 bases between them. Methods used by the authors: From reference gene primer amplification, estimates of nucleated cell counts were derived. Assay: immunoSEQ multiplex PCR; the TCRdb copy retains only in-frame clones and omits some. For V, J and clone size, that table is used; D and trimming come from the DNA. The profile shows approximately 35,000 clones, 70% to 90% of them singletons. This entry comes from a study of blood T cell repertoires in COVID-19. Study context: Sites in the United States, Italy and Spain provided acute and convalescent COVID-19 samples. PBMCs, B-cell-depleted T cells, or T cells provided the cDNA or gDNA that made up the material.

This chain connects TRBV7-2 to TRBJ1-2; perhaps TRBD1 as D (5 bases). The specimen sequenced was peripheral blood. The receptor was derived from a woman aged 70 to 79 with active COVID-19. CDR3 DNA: TGTGCCAGCAATTTATATTCGACAGATAACTATGGCTACACCTTC. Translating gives CASNLYSTDNYGYTF.